The 10 T cell receptor beta chains given below trace back to one sample, sequenced in a study of T cell repertoires in cytomegalovirus infection. A single record per CDR3 protein comes from TCRdb applying MiXCR to the reads. This sample has about 100,000 distinct CDR3 sequences, with 23% found just once. Sequencing was performed on CD8+ T cells from PBMCs. These receptors were taken from a human donor in good health (CMV status not recorded). Some clones in this sample may be carry-over from other donors' samples.

This CDR3 reads CASRQTFTGELFF. DNA for the CDR3: TGTGCCAGCAGACAGACATTCACCGGGGAGCTGTTTTTT. The gene calls are TRBV2 and TRBJ2-2; D is unclear. Trimming removed 6 bases at V and 4 bases at J, with 9 bases between. The CDR3 loop spans 13 amino acids. CDR1 and CDR2 (germline): SNHLY, FYNNEI.

The V call is TRBV7-9, the J call TRBJ2-1, with TRBD2 identical over 15 bases. The CDR3 is 18 residues long. CDR1 and CDR2 (germline): SEHNR, FQNEAQ (reference sequence). The trim removed 5 bases at V and 4 bases at J, leaving 9 bases unmatched. The CDR3 nucleotides are TGTGCCAGCAGCCCGGGACTAGCGGGGGGCTCGGGATACAATGAGCAGTTCTTC. It specifies CASSPGLAGGSGYNEQFF.

The chain links TRBV7-9 to TRBJ2-7; D is unclear. CDR3 length: 13 amino acids. V was trimmed by 10 bases and J by 6 bases, leaving 19 bases between them. Germline V gene lookup returns CDR1 SEHNR and CDR2 FQNEAQ (reference sequence). The CDR3: CATTRTPHLEQYF. CDR3 bases: TGTGCCACAACCCGGACCCCCCACCTCGAGCAGTACTTC.

This clonotype was counted between two and nine times. The genes are TRBV7-9 and TRBJ2-5, with TRBD2 matching 10 bases. Per germline, CDR1 SEHNR and CDR2 FQNEAQ (reference sequence). Trimming removed 3 bases from V and 2 bases from J; junction bases left unmatched: 9. The CDR3 totals 17 residues. CDR3 region: CASSLGDVLAGQETQYF. CDR3 in DNA: TGTGCCAGCAGCTTGGGGGACGTACTAGCGGGGCAAGAGACCCAGTACTTC.

The rearrangement joins TRBV19 to TRBJ1-2; D is unresolved. This CDR3 contains 15 residues. CDR1 is LNHDA and CDR2 is SQIVND in the germline V gene (reference sequence). V lost 2 bases and J lost 0, with 10 bases in between. CDR3 nucleotides: TGTGCCAGTAGTATACTCGGGAACTCTAACTATGGCTACACCTTC. Translation gives CASSILGNSNYGYTF.

This sequence joins TRBV29-1 and TRBJ1-2, with D unclear. This CDR3 spans 13 amino acids. The germline CDR1 and CDR2 sequences are SQVTM and ANQGSEA. The V end was cut by 0 bases, the J end by 7 bases, with 12 bases between. In nucleotides, the CDR3 is TGCAGCGTTGAAGATAAGTCTGGGTTTGGCTACACCTTC. Translation: CSVEDKSGFGYTF.

The sample holds many counts of this clonotype. The chain recombines TRBV7-2 with TRBJ2-7; a weak D match, TRBD2 (5 bases). CDR1 is SGHTA, CDR2 FQGNSA, per germline. V lost 3 bases to trimming and J lost 2 bases, with 11 bases between them. The CDR3 loop spans 14 amino acids. CDR3 DNA sequence: TGTGCCAGCAGCTTCATTTCGGGGACCTACGAGCAGTACTTC. This gives the protein CASSFISGTYEQYF. Together with reference TRBV7-2 and TRBJ2-7, the CDR3 gives the full variable domain: GAGVSQSPSNKVTEKGKDVELRCDPISGHTALYWYRQSLGQGLEFLIYFQGNSAPDKSGLPSDRFSAERTGGSVSTLTIQRTQQEDSAVYLCASSFISGTYEQYFGPGTRLTVT.

The V call is TRBV27, the J call TRBJ2-7; D is undetermined. Trimming left V 6 bases short and J 5 bases short, with 8 bases between. The germline V gene has CDR1 MNHEY and CDR2 SMNVEV (reference sequence). CDR3 length equals 11 residues. The CDR3 loop reads CASRYNNEQYF. In DNA form, the CDR3 reads TGTGCCAGCAGATATAATAACGAGCAGTACTTC.

This clonotype was seen more than once but under ten times. The V gene is TRBV11-2, the J gene TRBJ2-3; D is uncertain. V was trimmed by 3 bases and J by 2 bases, leaving 9 bases between them. This CDR3 spans 14 amino acids. In germline, CDR1 is SGHAT, CDR2 FQNNGV. The CDR3 DNA is TGTGCCAGCAGCTTTTGGCAGGACACAGATACGCAGTATTTT. This codes for CASSFWQDTDTQYF.

This clonotype was recorded at least ten times. This sequence joins TRBV7-2 and TRBJ2-3, with 10 bases aligning to TRBD2. The CDR3 is 16 residues long. The germline gives CDR1 SGHTA, CDR2 FQGNSA. With V trimmed by 2 bases and J by 3 bases, 5 bases remained unmatched. CDR3 loop: CASSLLAGVLTDTQYF. In DNA, the CDR3 is TGTGCCAGCAGCTTACTAGCGGGAGTTTTAACAGATACGCAGTATTTT.